This T cell receptor beta chain was recovered during a study of shared clonotypes between healthy human individuals. Study-level background: CD8 memory received one plate per donor, CD8 naive two, CD4 memory three and CD4 naive three. Broader study findings: Larger estimated richness was generally recorded for naive subsets relative to memory subsets.

As to this clone: Its cognate antigen is unknown.

Clones were sequenced by immunoSEQ multiplex PCR, and TCRdb holds only the in-frame ones, with some missing. The sample has 1,400,000 or so clones; less than 99% are singletons. Trimming cost V 4 bases and J 0 bases, with 11 bases left between them. The CDR3 spans 14 residues. Germline V CDR1 and CDR2: SGDLS, YYNGEE. The receptor was isolated from a young man in good health. The chain links TRBV9 to TRBJ2-7, with D uncertain. Sequenced: naive CD4+ T cells sorted from blood. Subset: CD45RA+ positively selected. CDR3 region: CASSPPTTSYEQYF. CDR3 DNA sequence: TGTGCCAGCAGCCCGCCGACCACCTCCTACGAGCAGTACTTC.